Sequencing of this T cell receptor beta chain was carried out in a study of early T cells in non-severe SARS-CoV-2 infection. TCRdb recomputed calls from the 5' RACE reads with MiXCR, one row per CDR3 protein. The repertoire includes more than 45,000 distinct CDR3 sequences, roughly 12% of them detected once, and approximately 4.8% sits in the top ten. Deletions cut 2 bases from V and 2 bases from J, with 20 bases between. Germline V gene lookup returns CDR1 LNHDA and CDR2 SQIVND (reference sequence). This CDR3 is built from 18 residues. The chain combines TRBV19 with TRBJ2-3; tentatively, D is TRBD1 or TRBD2 (6 bases each). Input material: whole blood. The TCR sequence derives from an adult who was a healthcare worker with PCR-confirmed SARS-CoV-2 infection or an uninfected control (not recorded which). The DNA of the CDR3 is TGTGCCAGTAGTATAAGGAGGAGGGGCAGGGGATCCACAGATACGCAGTATTTT. It codes for CASSIRRRGRGSTDTQYF.